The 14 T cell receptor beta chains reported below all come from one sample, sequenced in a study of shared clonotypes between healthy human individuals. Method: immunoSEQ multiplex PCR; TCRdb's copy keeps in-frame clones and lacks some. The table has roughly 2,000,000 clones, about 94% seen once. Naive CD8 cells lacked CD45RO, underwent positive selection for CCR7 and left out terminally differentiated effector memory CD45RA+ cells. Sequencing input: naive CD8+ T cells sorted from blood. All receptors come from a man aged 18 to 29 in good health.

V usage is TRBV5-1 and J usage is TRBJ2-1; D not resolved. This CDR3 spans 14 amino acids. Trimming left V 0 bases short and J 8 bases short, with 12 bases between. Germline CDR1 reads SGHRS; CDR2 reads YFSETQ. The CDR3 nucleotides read TGCGCCAGCAGCTTGGGGGCCCCCCTCGATGAGCAGTTCTTC. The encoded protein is CASSLGAPLDEQFF.

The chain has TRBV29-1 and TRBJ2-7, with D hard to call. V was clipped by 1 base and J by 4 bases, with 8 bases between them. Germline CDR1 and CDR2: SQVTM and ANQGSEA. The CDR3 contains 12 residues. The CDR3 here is CSVEVMGYEQYF. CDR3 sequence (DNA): TGCAGCGTTGAAGTAATGGGGTACGAGCAGTACTTC.

The CDR3 region has the DNA TGTGCCAGCAGTGAATATAGTGGACCGGGACAGACCACAAGGAGCGGTGGCTACACCTTC. Protein product: CASSEYSGPGQTTRSGGYTF. The chain carries TRBV6-1 and TRBJ1-2; 7 bases are a match to TRBD1. Germline V gene lookup returns CDR1 MNHNS and CDR2 SASEGT. J gave up 7 bases and V 2 bases, and 25 bases lay outside the gene matches. This CDR3 contains 20 residues.

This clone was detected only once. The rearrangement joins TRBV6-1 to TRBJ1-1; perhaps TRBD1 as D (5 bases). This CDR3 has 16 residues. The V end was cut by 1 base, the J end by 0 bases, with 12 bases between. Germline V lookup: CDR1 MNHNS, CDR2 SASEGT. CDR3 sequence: CASSEGWGEMNTEAFF. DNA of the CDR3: TGTGCCAGCAGTGAAGGCTGGGGGGAAATGAACACTGAAGCTTTCTTT.

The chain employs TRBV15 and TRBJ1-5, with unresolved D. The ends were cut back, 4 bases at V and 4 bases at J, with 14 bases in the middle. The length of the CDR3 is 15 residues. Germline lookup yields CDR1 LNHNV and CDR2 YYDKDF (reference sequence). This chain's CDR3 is CATSTGLGPNQPQHF. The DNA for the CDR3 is TGTGCCACCAGCACCGGGCTTGGGCCTAATCAGCCCCAGCATTTT.

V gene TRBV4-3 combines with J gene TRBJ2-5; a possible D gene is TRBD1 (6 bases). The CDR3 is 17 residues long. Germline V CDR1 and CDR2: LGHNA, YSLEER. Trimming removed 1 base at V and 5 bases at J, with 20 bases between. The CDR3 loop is CASSQALAGAIVETQYF. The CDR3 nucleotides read TGCGCCAGCAGCCAAGCCCTAGCAGGGGCGATTGTGGAGACCCAGTACTTC.

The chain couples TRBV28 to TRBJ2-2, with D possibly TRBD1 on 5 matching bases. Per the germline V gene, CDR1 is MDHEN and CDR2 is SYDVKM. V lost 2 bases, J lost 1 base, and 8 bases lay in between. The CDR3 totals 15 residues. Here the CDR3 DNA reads TGTGCCAGCAGTTTAAGCAGGGAGAACACCGGGGAGCTGTTTTTT. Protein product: CASSLSRENTGELFF.

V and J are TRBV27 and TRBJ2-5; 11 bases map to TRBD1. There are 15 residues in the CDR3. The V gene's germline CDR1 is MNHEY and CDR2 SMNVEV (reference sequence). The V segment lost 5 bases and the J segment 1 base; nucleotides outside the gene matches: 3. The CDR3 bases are TGTGCCAGCAGTCCGGACAGGGGGCCCCAAGAGACCCAGTACTTC. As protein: CASSPDRGPQETQYF.

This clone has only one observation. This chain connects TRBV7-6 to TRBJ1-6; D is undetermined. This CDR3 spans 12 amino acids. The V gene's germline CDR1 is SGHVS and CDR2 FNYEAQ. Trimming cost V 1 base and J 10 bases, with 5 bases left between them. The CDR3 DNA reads TGTGCCAGCAGCTTAGTGTACTCACCCCTCCACTTT. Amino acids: CASSLVYSPLHF.

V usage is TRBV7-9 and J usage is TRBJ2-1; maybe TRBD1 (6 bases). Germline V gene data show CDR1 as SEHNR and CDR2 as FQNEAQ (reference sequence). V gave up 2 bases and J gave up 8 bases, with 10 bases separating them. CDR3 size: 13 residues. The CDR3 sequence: CASSLMAGDEQFF. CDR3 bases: TGTGCCAGCAGCTTAATGGCAGGGGATGAGCAGTTCTTC.

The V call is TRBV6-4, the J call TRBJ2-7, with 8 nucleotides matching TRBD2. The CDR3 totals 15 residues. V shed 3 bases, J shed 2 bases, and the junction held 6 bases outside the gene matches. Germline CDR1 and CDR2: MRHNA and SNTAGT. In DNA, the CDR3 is TGTGCCAGCAGTGAAAGCGGGAGAAGGGCCTACGAGCAGTACTTC. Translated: CASSESGRRAYEQYF.

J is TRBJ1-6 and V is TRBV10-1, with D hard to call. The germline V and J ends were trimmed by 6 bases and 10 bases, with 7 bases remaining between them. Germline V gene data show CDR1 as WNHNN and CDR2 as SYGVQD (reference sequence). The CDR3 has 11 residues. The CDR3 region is CASSFGSPLHF. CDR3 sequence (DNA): TGCGCCAGCAGCTTTGGATCACCCCTCCACTTT.

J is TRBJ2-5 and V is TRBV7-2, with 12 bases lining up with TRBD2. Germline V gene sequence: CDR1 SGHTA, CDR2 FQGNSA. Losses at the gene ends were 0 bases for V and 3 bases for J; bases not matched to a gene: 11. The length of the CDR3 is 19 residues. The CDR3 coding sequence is TGTGCCAGCAGCTTAGCATTTCCTCTAGCGGGAGGGCCTAAAGAGACCCAGTACTTC. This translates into CASSLAFPLAGGPKETQYF.

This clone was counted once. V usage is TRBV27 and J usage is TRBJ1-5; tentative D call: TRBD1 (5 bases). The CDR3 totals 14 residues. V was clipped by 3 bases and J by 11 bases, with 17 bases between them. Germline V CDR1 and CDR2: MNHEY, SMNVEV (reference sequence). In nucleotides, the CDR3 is TGTGCCAGCAGTTTCTCGGACACGGTAGGGACCCAGCATTTT. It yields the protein CASSFSDTVGTQHF.